Listed below are T cell receptor beta chains from one sample, sequenced in a study of T cells after yellow fever vaccination. One entry per CDR3 protein, called by TCRdb with MiXCR from the 5' RACE reads. The top ten clones hold roughly 20% of a sample with tens of thousands of distinct CDR3 sequences, around 5.2% of them seen once. Sample: PBMCs, either bulk or a sorted T-cell subset (CD4+, CD8+, memory, or dextramer-sorted; not recorded which), taken roughly 45 days after the first yellow fever vaccination. These receptors all come from a man younger than 35 who received the YFV17D yellow fever vaccine. CDR3s include the opening cysteine and the closing phenylalanine or tryptophan. The order of the fields is V gene, D gene, CDR3 protein. D genes are given only for firm matches.

v_call: TRBV7-2
d_call: -
cdr3_aa: CASSYRPRGYEQYF

v_call: TRBV12-5
d_call: TRBD2
cdr3_aa: CASGYSGGVDGEQFF

v_call: TRBV10-1
d_call: -
cdr3_aa: CASSESASNEKLFF

v_call: TRBV7-2
d_call: TRBD2
cdr3_aa: CASSFVAGTDTQYF

v_call: TRBV6-5
d_call: -
cdr3_aa: CASSYGGTYEQYF

v_call: TRBV18
d_call: TRBD2
cdr3_aa: CASSPAGTTSYEQYF

v_call: TRBV28
d_call: -
cdr3_aa: CASTLVRGGAGGYTF

v_call: TRBV7-9
d_call: -
cdr3_aa: CASSGEKLFF

v_call: TRBV4-1
d_call: -
cdr3_aa: CASSQAGWGSRRPGELFF

v_call: TRBV30
d_call: -
cdr3_aa: CAWSLQGEETQYF

v_call: TRBV19
d_call: -
cdr3_aa: CAGGHPTSPWGQYF

v_call: TRBV18
d_call: -
cdr3_aa: CASSLRTAPDTQYF

v_call: TRBV28
d_call: -
cdr3_aa: CASRPLMGPRGTGELFF

v_call: TRBV7-2
d_call: -
cdr3_aa: CASSFWAVSGYTF

v_call: TRBV19
d_call: -
cdr3_aa: CASTGQNTGELFF

v_call: TRBV4-3
d_call: -
cdr3_aa: CASSPSGDTDTQYF

v_call: TRBV12-3/TRBV12-4
d_call: TRBD1
cdr3_aa: CASTGQFNQPQHF

v_call: TRBV27
d_call: -
cdr3_aa: CASSSRGVGPYEQYF

v_call: TRBV7-2
d_call: TRBD1
cdr3_aa: CASSPRGQRTDTQYF